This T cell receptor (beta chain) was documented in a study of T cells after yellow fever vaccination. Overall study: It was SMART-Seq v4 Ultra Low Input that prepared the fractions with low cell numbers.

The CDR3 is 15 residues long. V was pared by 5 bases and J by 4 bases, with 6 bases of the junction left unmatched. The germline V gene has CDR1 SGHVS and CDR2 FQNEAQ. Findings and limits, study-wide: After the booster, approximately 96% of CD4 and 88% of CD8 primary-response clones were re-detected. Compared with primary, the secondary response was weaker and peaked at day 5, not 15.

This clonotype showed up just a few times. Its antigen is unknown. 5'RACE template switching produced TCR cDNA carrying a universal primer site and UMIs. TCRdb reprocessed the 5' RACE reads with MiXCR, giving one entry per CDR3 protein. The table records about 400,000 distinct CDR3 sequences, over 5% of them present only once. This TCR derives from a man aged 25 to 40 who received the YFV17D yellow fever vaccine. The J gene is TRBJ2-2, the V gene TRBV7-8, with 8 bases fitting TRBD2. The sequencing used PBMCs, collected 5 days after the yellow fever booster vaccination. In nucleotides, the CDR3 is TGTGCCAGCAGCCCCCAAGCGGGAGTCACCGGGGAGCTGTTTTTT. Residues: CASSPQAGVTGELFF. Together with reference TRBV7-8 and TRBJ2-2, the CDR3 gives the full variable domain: GAGVSQSPRYKVAKRGQDVALRCDPISGHVSLFWYQQALGQGPEFLTYFQNEAQLDKSGLPSDRFFAERPEGSVSTLKIQRTQQEDSAVYLCASSPQAGVTGELFFGEGSRLTVL.